Here is one T cell receptor beta chain with its context. Its antigen is currently unknown. The data were taken from a study of Graves' ophthalmopathy and Graves' hyperthyroidism. Clinical symptoms, serum thyroxine, TRAb, thyroid ultrasound and orbital computed tomography formed the basis of diagnosis. The PBMCs used were ones drawn from approximately 9.9 ml of fresh peripheral blood. V was trimmed by 8 bases and J by 3 bases, leaving 17 bases between them. Germline V lookup: CDR1 SGHAT, CDR2 FQNNGV. The CDR3 covers 14 residues. As the template, RNA transcripts were used to amplify TCR beta CDR3 regions. First-round RT-PCR with HTBI primers preceded a second-round multiplex PCR. TCRdb re-derived calls from the multiplex PCR reads in MiXCR, one entry per CDR3 protein. Of about 700,000 distinct CDR3 sequences in the sample, roughly 41% are singletons; the top ten hold 35% to 55%. Points from the study as a whole: A 13-signature model separated ophthalmopathy from stable hyperthyroidism, reaching around 88% sensitivity and less than 82% specificity cross-validated. Detected in blood as well were most expanded thyroid clonotypes with frequency above 0.001.

The sample comprised peripheral blood. The chain recombines TRBV11-2 with TRBJ2-7; D may be TRBD1 or TRBD2 (7 bases each). The source of this sequence is an adult man with Graves' ophthalmopathy. In DNA, the CDR3 is TGTGCCAGCTCATCGACAGGGAGGGGCTACGAGCAGTACTTC. Translation: CASSSTGRGYEQYF.